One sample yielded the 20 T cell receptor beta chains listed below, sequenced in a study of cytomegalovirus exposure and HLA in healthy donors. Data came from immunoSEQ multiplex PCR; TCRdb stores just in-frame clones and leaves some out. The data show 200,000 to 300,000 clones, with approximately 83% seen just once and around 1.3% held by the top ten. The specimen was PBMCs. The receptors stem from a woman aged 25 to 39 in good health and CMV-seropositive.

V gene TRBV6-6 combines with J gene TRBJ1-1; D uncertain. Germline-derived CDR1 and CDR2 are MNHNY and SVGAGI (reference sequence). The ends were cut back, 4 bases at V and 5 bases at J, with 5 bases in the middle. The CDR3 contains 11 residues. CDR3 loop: CASSFGTEAFF. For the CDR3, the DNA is TGTGCCAGCAGTTTCGGTACTGAAGCTTTCTTT.

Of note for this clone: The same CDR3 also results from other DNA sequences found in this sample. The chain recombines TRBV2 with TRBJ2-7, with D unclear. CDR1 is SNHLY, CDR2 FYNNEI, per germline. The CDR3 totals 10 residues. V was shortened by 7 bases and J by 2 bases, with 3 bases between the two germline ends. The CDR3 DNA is TGTGCCAGCATCGCCTACGAGCAGTACTTC. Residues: CASIAYEQYF.

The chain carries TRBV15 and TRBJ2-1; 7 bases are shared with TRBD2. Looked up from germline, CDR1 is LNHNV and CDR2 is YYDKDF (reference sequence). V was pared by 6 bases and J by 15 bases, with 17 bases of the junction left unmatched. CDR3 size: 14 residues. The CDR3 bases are TGTGCCACCAGTCCTGGGAGCGGGACCCTGGGTGGGTTCTTC. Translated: CATSPGSGTLGGFF.

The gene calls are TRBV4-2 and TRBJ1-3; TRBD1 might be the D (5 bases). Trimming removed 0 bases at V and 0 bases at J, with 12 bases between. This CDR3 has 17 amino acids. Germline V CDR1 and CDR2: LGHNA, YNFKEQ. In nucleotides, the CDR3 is TGTGCCAGCAGCCAAGATCCGGGCAGGGCCTCTGGAAACACCATATATTTT. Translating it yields CASSQDPGRASGNTIYF.

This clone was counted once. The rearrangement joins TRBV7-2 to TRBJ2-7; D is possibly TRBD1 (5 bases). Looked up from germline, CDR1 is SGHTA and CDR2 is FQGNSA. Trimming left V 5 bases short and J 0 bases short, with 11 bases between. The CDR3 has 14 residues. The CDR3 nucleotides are TGTGCCAGCAGCACCAGGACACTCTCCTACGAGCAGTACTTC. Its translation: CASSTRTLSYEQYF.

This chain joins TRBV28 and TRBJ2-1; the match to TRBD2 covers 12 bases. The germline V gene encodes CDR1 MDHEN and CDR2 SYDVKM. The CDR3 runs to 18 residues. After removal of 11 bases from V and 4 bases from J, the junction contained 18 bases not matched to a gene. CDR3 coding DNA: TGTGCCCTCCTAGTGACTAGCGGGAGTGAGACGGGGTACAATGAGCAGTTCTTC. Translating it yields CALLVTSGSETGYNEQFF.

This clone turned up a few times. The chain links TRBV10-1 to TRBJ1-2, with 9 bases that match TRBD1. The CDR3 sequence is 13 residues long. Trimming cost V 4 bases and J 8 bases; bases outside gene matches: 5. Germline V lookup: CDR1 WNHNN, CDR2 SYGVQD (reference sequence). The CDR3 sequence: CASSGGTGSGYTF. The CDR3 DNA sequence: TGCGCCAGCAGTGGGGGGACAGGGAGCGGCTACACCTTC.

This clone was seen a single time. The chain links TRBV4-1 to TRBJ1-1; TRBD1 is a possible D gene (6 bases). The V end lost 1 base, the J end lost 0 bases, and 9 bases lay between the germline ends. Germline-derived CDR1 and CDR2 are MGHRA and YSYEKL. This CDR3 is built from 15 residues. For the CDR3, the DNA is TGCGCCAGCAGCCAAGGGACAGAGATGAACACTGAAGCTTTCTTT. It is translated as CASSQGTEMNTEAFF.

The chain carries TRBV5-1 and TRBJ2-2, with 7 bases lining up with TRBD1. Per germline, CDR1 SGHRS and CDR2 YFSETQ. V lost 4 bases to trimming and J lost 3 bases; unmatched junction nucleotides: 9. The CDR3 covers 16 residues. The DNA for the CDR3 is TGCGCCAGCAGCCGTGGGGACAGAGAGCACACCGGGGAGCTGTTTTTT. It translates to CASSRGDREHTGELFF. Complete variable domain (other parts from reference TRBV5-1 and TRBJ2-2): KAGVTQTPRYLIKTRGQQVTLSCSPISGHRSVSWYQQTPGQGLQFLFEYFSETQRNKGNFPGRFSGRQFSNSRSEMNVSTLELGDSALYLCASSRGDREHTGELFFGEGSRLTVL.

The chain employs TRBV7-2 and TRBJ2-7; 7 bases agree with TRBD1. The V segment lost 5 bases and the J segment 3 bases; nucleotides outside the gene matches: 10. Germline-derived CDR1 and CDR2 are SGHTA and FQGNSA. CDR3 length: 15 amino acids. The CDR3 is CASSPWTGTGYEQYF. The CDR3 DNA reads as TGTGCCAGCAGCCCCTGGACAGGAACGGGCTACGAGCAGTACTTC.

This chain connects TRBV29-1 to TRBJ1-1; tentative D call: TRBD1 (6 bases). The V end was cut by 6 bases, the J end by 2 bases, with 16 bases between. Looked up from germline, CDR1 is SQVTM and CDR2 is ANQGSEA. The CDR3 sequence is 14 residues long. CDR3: CSVYQGQGNTEAFF. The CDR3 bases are TGCAGCGTCTACCAGGGGCAGGGAAACACTGAAGCTTTCTTT.

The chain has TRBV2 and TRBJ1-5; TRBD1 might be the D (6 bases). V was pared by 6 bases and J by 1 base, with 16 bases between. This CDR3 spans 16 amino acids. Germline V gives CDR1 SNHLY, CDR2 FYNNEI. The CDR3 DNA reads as TGTGCCAGCAGAGAACGCCGGGACATCAGCAATCAGCCCCAGCATTTT. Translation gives CASRERRDISNQPQHF.

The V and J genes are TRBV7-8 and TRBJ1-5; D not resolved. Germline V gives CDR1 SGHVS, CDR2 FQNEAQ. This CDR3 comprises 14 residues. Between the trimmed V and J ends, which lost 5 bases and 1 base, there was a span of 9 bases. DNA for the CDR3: TGTGCCAGCAGCGTCACAGTGAGCAATCAGCCCCAGCATTTT. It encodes CASSVTVSNQPQHF.

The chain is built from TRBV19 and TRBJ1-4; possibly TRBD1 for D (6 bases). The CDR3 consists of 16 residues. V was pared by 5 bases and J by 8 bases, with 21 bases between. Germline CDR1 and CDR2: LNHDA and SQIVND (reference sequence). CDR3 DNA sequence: TGTGCCAGTAGTTCGGGGGCCGCGGGGGTTAAAGAAAAACTGTTTTTT. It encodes CASSSGAAGVKEKLFF.

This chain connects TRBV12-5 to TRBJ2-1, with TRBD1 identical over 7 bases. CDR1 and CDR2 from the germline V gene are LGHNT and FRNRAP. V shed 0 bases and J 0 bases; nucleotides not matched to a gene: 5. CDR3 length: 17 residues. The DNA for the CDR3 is TGTGCTAGTGGTTTGGTACAGGGGTCCAGCTCCTACAATGAGCAGTTCTTC. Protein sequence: CASGLVQGSSSYNEQFF. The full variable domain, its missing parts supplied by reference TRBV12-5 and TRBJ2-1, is DARVTQTPRHKVTEMGQEVTMRCQPILGHNTVFWYRQTMMQGLELLAYFRNRAPLDDSGMPKDRFSAEMPDATLATLKIQPSEPRDSAVYFCASGLVQGSSSYNEQFFGPGTRLTVL.

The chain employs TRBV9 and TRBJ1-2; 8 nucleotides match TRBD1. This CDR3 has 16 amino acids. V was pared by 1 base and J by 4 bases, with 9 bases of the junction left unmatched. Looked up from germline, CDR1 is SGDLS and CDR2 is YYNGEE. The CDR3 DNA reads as TGTGCCAGCAGCGTAAGTCTCAGGGGACAGGCCTATGGCTACACCTTC. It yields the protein CASSVSLRGQAYGYTF.

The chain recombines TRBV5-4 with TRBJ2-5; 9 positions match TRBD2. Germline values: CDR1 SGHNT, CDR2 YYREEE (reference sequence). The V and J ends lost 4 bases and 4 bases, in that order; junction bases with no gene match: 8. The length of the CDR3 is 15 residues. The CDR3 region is CASSPVAGESETQYF. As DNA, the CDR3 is TGTGCCAGCAGCCCTGTAGCGGGAGAATCAGAGACCCAGTACTTC.

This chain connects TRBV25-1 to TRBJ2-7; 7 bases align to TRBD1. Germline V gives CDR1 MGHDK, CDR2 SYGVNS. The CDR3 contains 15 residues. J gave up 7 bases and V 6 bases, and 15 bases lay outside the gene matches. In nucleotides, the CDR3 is TGTGCCAGCAGCAACCCCGGGACAGTGGGTGTGGAGCAGTACTTC. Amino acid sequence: CASSNPGTVGVEQYF.

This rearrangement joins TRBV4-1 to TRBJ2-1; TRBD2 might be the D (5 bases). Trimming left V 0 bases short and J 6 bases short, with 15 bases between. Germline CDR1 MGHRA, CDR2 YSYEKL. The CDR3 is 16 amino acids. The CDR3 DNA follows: TGCGCCAGCAGCCAAGACCGAAGCGGAGTTTTCAATGAGCAGTTCTTC. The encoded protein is CASSQDRSGVFNEQFF.

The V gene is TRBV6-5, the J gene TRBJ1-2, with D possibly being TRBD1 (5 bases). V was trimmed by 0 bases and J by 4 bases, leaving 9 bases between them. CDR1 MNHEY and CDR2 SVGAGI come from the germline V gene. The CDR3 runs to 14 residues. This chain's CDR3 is CASSYSRRGYGYTF. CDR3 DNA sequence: TGTGCCAGCAGTTACTCTAGGAGGGGCTATGGCTACACCTTC.